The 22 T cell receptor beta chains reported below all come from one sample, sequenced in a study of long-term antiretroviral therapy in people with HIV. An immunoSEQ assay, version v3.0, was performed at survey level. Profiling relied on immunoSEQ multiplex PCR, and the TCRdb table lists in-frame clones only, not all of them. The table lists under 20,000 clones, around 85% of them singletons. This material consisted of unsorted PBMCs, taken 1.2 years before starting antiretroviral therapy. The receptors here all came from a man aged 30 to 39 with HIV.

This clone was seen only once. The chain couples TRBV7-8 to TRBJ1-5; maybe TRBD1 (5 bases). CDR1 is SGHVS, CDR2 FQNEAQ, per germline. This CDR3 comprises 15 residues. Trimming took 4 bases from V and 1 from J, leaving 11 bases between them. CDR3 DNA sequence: TGTGCCAGCAGCTGGGACGGAATGAGCAATCAGCCCCAGCATTTT. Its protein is CASSWDGMSNQPQHF. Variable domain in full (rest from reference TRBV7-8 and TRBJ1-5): GAGVSQSPRYKVAKRGQDVALRCDPISGHVSLFWYQQALGQGPEFLTYFQNEAQLDKSGLPSDRFFAERPEGSVSTLKIQRTQQEDSAVYLCASSWDGMSNQPQHFGDGTRLSIL.

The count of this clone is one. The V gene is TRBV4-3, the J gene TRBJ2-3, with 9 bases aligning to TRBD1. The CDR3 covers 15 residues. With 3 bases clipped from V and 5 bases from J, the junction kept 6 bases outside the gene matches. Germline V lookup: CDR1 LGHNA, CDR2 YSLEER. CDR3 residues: CASSHGTGWKDTQYF. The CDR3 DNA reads TGCGCCAGCAGCCACGGGACAGGGTGGAAAGATACGCAGTATTTT.

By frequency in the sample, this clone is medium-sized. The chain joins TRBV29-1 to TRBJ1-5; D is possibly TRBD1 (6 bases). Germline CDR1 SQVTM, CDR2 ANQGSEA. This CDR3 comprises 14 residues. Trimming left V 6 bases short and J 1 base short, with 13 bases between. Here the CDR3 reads CSVRGGSSNQPQHF. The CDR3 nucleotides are TGCAGCGTCCGCGGGGGCTCGAGCAATCAGCCCCAGCATTTT.

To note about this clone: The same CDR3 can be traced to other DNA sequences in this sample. The CDR3 sequence is CSASDHEQYF. The CDR3 bases are TGCAGTGCCTCCGATCACGAGCAGTACTTC. This chain links TRBV20-1 with TRBJ2-7; the D is unclear. The length of the CDR3 is 10 residues. Germline V lookup: CDR1 DFQATT, CDR2 SNEGSKA (reference sequence). The V and J ends lost 6 bases and 5 bases respectively, with 8 bases between them.

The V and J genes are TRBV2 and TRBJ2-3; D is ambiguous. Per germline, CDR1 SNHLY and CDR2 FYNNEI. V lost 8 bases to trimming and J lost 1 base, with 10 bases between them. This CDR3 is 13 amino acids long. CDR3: CASYDPGTDTQYF. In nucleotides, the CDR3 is TGTGCCAGCTACGACCCGGGCACAGATACGCAGTATTTT.

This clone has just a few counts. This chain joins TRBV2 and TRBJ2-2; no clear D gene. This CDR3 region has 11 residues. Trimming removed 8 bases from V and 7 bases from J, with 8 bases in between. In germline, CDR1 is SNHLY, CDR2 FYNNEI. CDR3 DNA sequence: TGTGCCAGCGAAACTCGCGGGGAGCTGTTTTTT. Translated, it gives CASETRGELFF.

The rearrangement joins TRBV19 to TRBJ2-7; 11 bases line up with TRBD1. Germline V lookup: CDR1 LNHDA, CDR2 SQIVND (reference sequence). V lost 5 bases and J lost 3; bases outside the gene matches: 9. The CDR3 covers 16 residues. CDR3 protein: CASSQSGTGGNYEQYF. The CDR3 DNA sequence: TGTGCCAGTAGTCAATCCGGGACAGGGGGGAACTACGAGCAGTACTTC.

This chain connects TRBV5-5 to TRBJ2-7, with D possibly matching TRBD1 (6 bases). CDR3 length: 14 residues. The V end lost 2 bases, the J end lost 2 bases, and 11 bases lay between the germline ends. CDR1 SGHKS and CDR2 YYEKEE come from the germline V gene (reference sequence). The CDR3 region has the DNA TGTGCCAGCAGCTTTGCCCGGACAGCCTACGAGCAGTACTTC. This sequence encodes CASSFARTAYEQYF.

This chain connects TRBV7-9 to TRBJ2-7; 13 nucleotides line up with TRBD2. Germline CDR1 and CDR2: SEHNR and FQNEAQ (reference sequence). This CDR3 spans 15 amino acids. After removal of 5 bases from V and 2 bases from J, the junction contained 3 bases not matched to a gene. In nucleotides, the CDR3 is TGTGCCAGCAGCACGGGACTAGCGGGGCCCTACGAGCAGTACTTC. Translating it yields CASSTGLAGPYEQYF.

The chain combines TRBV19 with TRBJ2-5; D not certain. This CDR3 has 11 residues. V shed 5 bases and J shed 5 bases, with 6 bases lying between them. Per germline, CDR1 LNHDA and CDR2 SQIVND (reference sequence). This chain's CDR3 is CASSHRETQYF. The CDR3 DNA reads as TGTGCCAGTAGTCATCGGGAGACCCAGTACTTC.

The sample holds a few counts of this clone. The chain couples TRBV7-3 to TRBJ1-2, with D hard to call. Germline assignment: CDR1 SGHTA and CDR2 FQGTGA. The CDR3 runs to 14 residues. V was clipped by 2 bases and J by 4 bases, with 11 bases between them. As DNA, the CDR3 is TGTGCCAGCAGCTTACAGGCAGGCGTCTATGGCTACACCTTC. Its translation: CASSLQAGVYGYTF. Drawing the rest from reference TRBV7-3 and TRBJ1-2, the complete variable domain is GAGVSQTPSNKVTEKGKYVELRCDPISGHTALYWYRQSLGQGPEFLIYFQGTGAADDSGLPNDRFFAVRPEGSVSTLKIQRTERGDSAVYLCASSLQAGVYGYTFGSGTRLTVV.

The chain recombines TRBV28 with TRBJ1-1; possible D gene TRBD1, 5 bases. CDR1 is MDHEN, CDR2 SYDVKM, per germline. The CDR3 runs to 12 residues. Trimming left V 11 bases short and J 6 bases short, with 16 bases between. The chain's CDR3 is CASGDPFAEAFF. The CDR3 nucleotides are TGTGCCTCTGGGGACCCTTTTGCTGAAGCTTTCTTT.

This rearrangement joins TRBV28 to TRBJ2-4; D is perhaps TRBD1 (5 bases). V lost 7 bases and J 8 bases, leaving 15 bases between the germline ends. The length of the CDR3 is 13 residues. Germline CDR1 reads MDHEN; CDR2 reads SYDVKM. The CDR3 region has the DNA TGTGCCAGCACCAAAAGGGGTCTGGACATTCAGTACTTC. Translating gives CASTKRGLDIQYF.

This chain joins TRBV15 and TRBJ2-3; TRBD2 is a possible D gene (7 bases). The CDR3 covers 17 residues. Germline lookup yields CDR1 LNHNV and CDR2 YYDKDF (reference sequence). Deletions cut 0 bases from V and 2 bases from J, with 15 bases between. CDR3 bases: TGTGCCACCAGCAGAGATCCCGGCGGGGGCCTCACAGATACGCAGTATTTT. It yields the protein CATSRDPGGGLTDTQYF.

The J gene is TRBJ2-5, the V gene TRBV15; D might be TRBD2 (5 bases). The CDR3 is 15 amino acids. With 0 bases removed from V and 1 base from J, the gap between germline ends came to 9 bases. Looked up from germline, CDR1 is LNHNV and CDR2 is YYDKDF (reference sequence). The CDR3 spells CATSRERDPQETQYF. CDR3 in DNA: TGTGCCACCAGCAGAGAGAGGGATCCCCAAGAGACCCAGTACTTC.

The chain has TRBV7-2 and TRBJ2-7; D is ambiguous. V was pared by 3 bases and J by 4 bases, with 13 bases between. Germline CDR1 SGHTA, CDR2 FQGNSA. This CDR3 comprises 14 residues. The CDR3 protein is CASSLTGDQYEQYF. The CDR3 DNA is TGTGCCAGCAGCTTGACTGGCGACCAATACGAGCAGTACTTC.

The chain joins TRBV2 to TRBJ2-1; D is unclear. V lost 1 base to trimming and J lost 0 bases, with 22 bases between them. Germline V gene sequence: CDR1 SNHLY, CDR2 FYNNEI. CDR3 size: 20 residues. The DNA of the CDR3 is TGTGCCAGCAGTGAAGGGGTGTCTCTAAGAAAGGGATACTCCTACAATGAGCAGTTCTTC. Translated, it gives CASSEGVSLRKGYSYNEQFF.

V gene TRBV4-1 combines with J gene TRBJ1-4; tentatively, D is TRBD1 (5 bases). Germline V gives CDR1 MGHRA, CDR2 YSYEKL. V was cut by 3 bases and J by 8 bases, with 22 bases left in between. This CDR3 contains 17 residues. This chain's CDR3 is CASSQTQRRGGGEKLFF. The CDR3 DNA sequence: TGCGCCAGCAGCCAGACGCAGCGTCGGGGCGGCGGCGAAAAACTGTTTTTT.

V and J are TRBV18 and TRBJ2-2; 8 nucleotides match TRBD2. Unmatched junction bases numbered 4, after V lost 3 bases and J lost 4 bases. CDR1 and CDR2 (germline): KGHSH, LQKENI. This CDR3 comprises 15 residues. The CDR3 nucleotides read TGTGCCAGCTCACCCCCGGGGGGGCGCACCGGGGAGCTGTTTTTT. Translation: CASSPPGGRTGELFF. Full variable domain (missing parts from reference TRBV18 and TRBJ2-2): NAGVMQNPRHLVRRRGQEARLRCSPMKGHSHVYWYRQLPEEGLKFMVYLQKENIIDESGMPKERFSAEFPKEGPSILRIQQVVRGDSAAYFCASSPPGGRTGELFFGEGSRLTVL.

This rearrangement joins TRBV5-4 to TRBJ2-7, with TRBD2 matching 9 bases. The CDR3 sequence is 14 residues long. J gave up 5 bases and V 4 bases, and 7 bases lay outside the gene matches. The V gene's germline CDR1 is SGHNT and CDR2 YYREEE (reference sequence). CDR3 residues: CASSIGTSIDEQYF. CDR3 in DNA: TGTGCCAGCAGCATCGGGACTAGCATAGACGAGCAGTACTTC.

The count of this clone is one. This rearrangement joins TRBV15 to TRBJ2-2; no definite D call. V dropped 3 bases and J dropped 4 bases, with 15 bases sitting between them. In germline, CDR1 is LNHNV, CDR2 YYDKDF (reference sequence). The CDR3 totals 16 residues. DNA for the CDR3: TGTGCCACCAGCAGGTTTCTGGCAGACCTCACCGGGGAGCTGTTTTTT. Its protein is CATSRFLADLTGELFF.

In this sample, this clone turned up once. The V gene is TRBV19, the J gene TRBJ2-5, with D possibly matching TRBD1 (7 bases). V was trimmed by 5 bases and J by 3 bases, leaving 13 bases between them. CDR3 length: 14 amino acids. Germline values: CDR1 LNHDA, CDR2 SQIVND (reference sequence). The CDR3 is CASSPQGGEETQYF. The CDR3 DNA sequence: TGTGCCAGTAGTCCCCAGGGGGGTGAAGAGACCCAGTACTTC.